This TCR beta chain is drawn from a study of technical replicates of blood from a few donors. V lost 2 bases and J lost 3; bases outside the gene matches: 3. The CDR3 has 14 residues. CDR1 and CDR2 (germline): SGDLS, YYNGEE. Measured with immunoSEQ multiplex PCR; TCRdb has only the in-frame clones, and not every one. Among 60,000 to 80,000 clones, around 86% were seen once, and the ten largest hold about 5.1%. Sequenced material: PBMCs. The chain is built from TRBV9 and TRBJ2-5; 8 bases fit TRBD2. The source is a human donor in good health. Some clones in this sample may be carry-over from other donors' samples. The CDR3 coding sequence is TGTGCCAGCAGCGTGAGTAGCGGGGAAGAGACCCAGTACTTC. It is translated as CASSVSSGEETQYF.